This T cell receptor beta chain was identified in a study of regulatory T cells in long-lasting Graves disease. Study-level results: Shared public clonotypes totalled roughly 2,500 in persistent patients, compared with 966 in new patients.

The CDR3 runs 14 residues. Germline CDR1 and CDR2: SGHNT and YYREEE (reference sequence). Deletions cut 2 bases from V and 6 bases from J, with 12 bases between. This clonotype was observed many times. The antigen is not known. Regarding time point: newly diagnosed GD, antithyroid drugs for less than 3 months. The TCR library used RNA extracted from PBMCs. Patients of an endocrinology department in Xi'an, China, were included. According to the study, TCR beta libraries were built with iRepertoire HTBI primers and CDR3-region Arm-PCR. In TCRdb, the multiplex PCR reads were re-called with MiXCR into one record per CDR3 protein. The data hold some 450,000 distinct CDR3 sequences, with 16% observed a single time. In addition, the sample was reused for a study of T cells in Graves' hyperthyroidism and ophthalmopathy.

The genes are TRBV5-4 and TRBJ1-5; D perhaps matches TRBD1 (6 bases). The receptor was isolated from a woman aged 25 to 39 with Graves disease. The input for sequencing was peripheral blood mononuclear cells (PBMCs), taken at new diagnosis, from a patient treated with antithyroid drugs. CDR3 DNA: TGTGCCAGCAGCTTAATGGGGGCAGGTCAGCCCCAGCATTTT. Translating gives CASSLMGAGQPQHF.